Below, 8 T cell receptor beta chains from the same sample are listed, as sequenced in a study of T-cell memory formation after mild COVID-19. TCRdb reprocessed the 5' RACE reads with MiXCR, giving one entry per CDR3 protein. The repertoire holds about 560,000 distinct CDR3 sequences, with about 20% as singletons. Sequencing input: PBMCs or a T cell subset sorted from them (not recorded which). These receptors were obtained from an adult woman who had mild COVID-19 (a few samples of this study predate the infection). Cell type and time point are not known.

This clonotype was detected a few times. The V and J genes are TRBV7-2 and TRBJ1-2, with 8 nucleotides matching TRBD1. The germline CDR1 and CDR2 sequences are SGHTA and FQGNSA. CDR3 length: 18 amino acids. Unmatched junction bases numbered 16, after V lost 5 bases and J lost 2 bases. CDR3 nucleotides: TGTGCCAGCAGCCGACCGTTCCAGGGGGCGGTCCCCAACTATGGCTACACCTTC. As protein: CASSRPFQGAVPNYGYTF.

The V and J genes are TRBV24-1 and TRBJ2-5, with D tentatively TRBD1 (5 bases). Germline V gene sequence: CDR1 KGHDR, CDR2 SFDVKD. The CDR3 runs 16 residues. V dropped 2 bases and J dropped 1 base, with 13 bases sitting between them. The CDR3: CATSDSGHGAQETQYF. The CDR3 DNA follows: TGTGCCACCAGTGATTCCGGACACGGTGCCCAAGAGACCCAGTACTTC.

V usage is TRBV7-2 and J usage is TRBJ2-1; D ambiguous. Per the germline V gene, CDR1 is SGHTA and CDR2 is FQGNSA. CDR3 size: 13 residues. V was cut by 1 base and J by 10 bases, with 11 bases left in between. The chain's CDR3 is CASSLVVRKEQFF. DNA for the CDR3: TGTGCCAGCAGCTTAGTCGTGAGGAAAGAGCAGTTCTTC.

The J gene is TRBJ2-1, the V gene TRBV7-9; TRBD1 might be the D (5 bases). With 10 bases removed from V and 2 bases from J, the gap between germline ends came to 12 bases. This CDR3 comprises 13 residues. Germline assignment: CDR1 SEHNR and CDR2 FQNEAQ (reference sequence). CDR3 DNA: TGTGCCATTATTGACAGACCCTACAATGAGCAGTTCTTC. It codes for CAIIDRPYNEQFF.

The V gene is TRBV2, the J gene TRBJ2-3; D is undetermined. V lost 4 bases and J 6 bases, leaving 11 bases between the germline ends. Germline V gene sequence: CDR1 SNHLY, CDR2 FYNNEI. This CDR3 is 13 amino acids long. For the CDR3, the DNA is TGTGCCAGCAGTGCGGGTACACCCGATACGCAGTATTTT. It codes for CASSAGTPDTQYF.

This clonotype turned up a few times. The chain has TRBV4-1 and TRBJ2-5; TRBD2 agrees at 13 bases. Germline values: CDR1 MGHRA, CDR2 YSYEKL. Trimming took 4 bases from V and 2 from J; bases not matched to a gene: 4. The CDR3 has 16 residues. CDR3 sequence: CASSRGLAGAQETQYF. The CDR3 DNA is TGCGCCAGCAGCCGAGGACTAGCGGGGGCTCAAGAGACCCAGTACTTC.

The chain joins TRBV5-1 to TRBJ1-4, with 8 bases that match TRBD1. Per the germline V gene, CDR1 is SGHRS and CDR2 is YFSETQ. V shed 6 bases and J 3 bases; nucleotides not matched to a gene: 7. The CDR3 has 15 residues. The CDR3: CASTIQGAANEKLFF. DNA for the CDR3: TGCGCCAGCACCATTCAGGGGGCGGCTAATGAAAAACTGTTTTTT.

This clonotype was seen a handful of times. The gene calls are TRBV29-1 and TRBJ2-7; 11 bases agree with TRBD2. The length of the CDR3 is 16 residues. CDR1 and CDR2 (germline): SQVTM, ANQGSEA. The junction had 10 bases not matched to a gene; V was cut back by 4 bases and J by 2 bases. The DNA of the CDR3 is TGCAGCGTTGTCCCCGTCCTAGCGGGAGGTACCTACGAGCAGTACTTC. Its protein is CSVVPVLAGGTYEQYF.